This T cell receptor (beta chain) originates from a study of OX40 agonist ivuxolimab in advanced cancers. Study details: With a range of 23 to 79, age averaged roughly 60 years, and about 82% were male.

Whole-study results and caveats: It was not determined which antigens were specifically recognized by the peripheral T cells that had undergone clonal expansion.

The CDR3 extends over 15 amino acids. From germline, CDR1 is MDHEN and CDR2 SYDVKM. Trimming took off 7 bases at V and 8 bases at J, with 23 bases between the two ends. The investigators sampled blood at baseline, at cycle 4 day 1, and at cycle 7 day 1. Some clones are missing from TCRdb's copy, which holds only in-frame ones; the method was immunoSEQ multiplex PCR. The data contain tens of thousands of clones, 70% to 85% of them singletons. About this clone itself: Its antigen is currently unknown.

Source: CD4+ or CD8+ T cells sorted from blood, taken in a trial of the OX40 agonist ivuxolimab. The clonotype originates from an adult with an advanced solid tumor such as melanoma, head and neck, liver or kidney cancer. This chain links TRBV28 with TRBJ1-1; TRBD1 is a possible D gene (5 bases). DNA for the CDR3: TGTGCCAGCACCTCGGTTCATTACCTTGGGGGAGAAGCTTTCTTT. Translated: CASTSVHYLGGEAFF.